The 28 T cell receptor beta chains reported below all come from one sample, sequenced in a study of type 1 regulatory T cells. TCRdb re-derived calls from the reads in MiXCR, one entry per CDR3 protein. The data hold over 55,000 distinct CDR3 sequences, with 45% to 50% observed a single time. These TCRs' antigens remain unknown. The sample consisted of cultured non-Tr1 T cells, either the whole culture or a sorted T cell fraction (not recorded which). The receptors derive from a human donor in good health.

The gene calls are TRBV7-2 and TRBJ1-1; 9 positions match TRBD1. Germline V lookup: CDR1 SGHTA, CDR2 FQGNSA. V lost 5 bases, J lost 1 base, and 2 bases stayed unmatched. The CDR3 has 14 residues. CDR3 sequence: CASSQGQGNTEAFF. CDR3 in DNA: TGTGCCAGCAGCCAGGGACAGGGGAACACTGAAGCTTTCTTT. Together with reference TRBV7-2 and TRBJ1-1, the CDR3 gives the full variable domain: GAGVSQSPSNKVTEKGKDVELRCDPISGHTALYWYRQSLGQGLEFLIYFQGNSAPDKSGLPSDRFSAERTGGSVSTLTIQRTQQEDSAVYLCASSQGQGNTEAFFGQGTRLTVV.

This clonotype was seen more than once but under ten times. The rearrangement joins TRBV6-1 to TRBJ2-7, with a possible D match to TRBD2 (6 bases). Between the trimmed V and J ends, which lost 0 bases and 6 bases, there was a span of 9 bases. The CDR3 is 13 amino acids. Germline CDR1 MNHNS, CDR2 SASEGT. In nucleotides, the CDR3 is TGTGCCAGCAGTGAAGCGTTGGGACTCGAGCAGTACTTC. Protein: CASSEALGLEQYF.

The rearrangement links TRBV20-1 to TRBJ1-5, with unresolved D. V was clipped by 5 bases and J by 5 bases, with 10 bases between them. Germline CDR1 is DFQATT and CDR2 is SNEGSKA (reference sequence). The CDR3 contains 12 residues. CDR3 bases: TGCAGTGCTCAGGACGGTCATCAGCCCCAGCATTTT. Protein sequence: CSAQDGHQPQHF.

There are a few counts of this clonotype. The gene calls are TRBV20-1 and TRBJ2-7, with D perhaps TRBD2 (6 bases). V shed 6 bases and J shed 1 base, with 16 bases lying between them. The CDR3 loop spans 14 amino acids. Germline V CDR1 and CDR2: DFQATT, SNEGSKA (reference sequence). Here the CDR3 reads CSATNMRGSYEQYF. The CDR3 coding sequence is TGCAGTGCCACGAACATGCGGGGTTCCTACGAGCAGTACTTC.

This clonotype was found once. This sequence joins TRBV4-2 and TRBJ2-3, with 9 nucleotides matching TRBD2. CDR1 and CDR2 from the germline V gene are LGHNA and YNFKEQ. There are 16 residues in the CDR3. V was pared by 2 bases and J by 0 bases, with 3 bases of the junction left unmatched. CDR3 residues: CASSQRRGGSTDTQYF. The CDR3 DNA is TGTGCCAGCAGCCAACGGCGGGGGGGTAGCACAGATACGCAGTATTTT.

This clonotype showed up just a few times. The CDR3 DNA is TGTGCCAGCAGCAAGTCACAGGGGTATGGCTACACCTTC. Protein product: CASSKSQGYGYTF. V and J are TRBV7-2 and TRBJ1-2; TRBD1 agrees at 7 bases. This CDR3 has 13 amino acids. Germline V gene lookup returns CDR1 SGHTA and CDR2 FQGNSA. With V trimmed by 5 bases and J by 5 bases, 5 bases remained unmatched. Full variable domain (remainder filled in from reference TRBV7-2 and TRBJ1-2): GAGVSQSPSNKVTEKGKDVELRCDPISGHTALYWYRQSLGQGLEFLIYFQGNSAPDKSGLPSDRFSAERTGGSVSTLTIQRTQQEDSAVYLCASSKSQGYGYTFGSGTRLTVV.

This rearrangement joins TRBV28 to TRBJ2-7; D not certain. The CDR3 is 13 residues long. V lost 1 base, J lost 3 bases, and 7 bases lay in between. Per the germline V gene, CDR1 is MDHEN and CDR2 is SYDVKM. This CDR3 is CASSLLQNYEQYF. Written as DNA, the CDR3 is TGTGCCAGCAGTTTATTACAAAACTACGAGCAGTACTTC.

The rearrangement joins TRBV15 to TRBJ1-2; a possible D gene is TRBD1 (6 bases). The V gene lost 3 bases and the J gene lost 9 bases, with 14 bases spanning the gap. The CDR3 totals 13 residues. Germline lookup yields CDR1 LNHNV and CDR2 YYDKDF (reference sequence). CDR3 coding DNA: TGTGCCACCAGCAGGGGGAAGGGGGGTAGCTACACCTTC. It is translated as CATSRGKGGSYTF.

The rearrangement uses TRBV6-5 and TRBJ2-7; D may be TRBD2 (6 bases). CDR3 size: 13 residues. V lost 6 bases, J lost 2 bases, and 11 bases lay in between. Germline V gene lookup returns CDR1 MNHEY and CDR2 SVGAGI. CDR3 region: CASRRDGTYEQYF. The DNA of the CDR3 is TGTGCCAGCAGGCGGGACGGAACCTACGAGCAGTACTTC.

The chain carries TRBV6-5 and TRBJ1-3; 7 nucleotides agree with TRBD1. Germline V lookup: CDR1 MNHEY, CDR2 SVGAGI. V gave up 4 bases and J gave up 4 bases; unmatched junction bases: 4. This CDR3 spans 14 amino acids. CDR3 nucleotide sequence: TGTGCCAGCAGTTTGGGACAGCCCGGAAACACCATATATTTT. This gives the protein CASSLGQPGNTIYF.

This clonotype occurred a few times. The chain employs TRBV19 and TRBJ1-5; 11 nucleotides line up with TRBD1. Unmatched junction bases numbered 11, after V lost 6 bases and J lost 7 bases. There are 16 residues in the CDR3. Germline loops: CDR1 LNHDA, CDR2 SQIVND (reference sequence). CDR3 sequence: CASSPGTGGSWQPQHF. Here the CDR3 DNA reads TGTGCCAGTAGCCCCGGGACAGGGGGTTCTTGGCAGCCCCAGCATTTT.

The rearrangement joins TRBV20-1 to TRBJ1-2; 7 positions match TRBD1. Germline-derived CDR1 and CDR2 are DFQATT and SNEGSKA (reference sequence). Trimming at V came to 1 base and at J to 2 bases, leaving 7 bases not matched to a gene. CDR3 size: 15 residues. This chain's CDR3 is CSARGPGQSNYGYTF. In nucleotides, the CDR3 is TGCAGTGCTAGAGGTCCGGGACAGAGCAACTATGGCTACACCTTC.

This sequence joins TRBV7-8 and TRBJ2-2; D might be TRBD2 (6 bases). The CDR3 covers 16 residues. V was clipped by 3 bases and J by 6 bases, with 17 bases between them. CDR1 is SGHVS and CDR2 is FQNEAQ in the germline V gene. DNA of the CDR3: TGTGCCAGCAGCTTCCCCTTGGGGAGCGGGCCCGGGGAGCTGTTTTTT. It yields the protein CASSFPLGSGPGELFF.

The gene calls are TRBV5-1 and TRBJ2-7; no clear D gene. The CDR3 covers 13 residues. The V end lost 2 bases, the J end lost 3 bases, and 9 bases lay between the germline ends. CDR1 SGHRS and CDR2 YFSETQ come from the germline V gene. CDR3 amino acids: CASSFTADYEQYF. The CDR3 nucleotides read TGCGCCAGCAGCTTCACGGCAGACTACGAGCAGTACTTC.

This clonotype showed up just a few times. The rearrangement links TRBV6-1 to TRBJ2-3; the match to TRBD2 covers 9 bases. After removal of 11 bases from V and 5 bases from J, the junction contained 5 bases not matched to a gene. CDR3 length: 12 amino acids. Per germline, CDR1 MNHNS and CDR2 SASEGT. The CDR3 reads CASKAGGDTQYF. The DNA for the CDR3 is TGTGCCTCCAAAGCGGGGGGAGATACGCAGTATTTT.

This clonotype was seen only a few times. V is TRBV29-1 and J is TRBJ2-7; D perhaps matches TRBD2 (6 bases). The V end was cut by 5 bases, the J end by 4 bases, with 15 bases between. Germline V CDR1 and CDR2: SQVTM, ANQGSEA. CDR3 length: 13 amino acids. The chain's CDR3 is CSVRAGMEYEQYF. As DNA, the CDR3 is TGCAGCGTTAGGGCGGGGATGGAGTACGAGCAGTACTTC.

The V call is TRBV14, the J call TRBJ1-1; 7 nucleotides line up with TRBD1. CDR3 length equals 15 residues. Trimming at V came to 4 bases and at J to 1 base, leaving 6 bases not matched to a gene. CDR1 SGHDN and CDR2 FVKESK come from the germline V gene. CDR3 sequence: CASSPRGQRNTEAFF. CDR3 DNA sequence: TGTGCCAGCAGCCCCCGGGGACAGAGGAACACTGAAGCTTTCTTT.

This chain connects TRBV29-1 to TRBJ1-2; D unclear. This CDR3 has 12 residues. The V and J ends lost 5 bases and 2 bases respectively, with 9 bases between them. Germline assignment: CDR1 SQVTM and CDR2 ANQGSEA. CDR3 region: CSVFTVNYGYTF. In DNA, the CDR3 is TGCAGCGTTTTTACAGTGAACTATGGCTACACCTTC.

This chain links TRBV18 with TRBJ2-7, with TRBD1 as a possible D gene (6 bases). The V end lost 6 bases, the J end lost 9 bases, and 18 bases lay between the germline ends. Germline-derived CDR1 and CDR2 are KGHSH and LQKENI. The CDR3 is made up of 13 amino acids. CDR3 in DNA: TGTGCCAGCTCCCCGACAGGAACCCAGGGGCAGTACTTC. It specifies CASSPTGTQGQYF.

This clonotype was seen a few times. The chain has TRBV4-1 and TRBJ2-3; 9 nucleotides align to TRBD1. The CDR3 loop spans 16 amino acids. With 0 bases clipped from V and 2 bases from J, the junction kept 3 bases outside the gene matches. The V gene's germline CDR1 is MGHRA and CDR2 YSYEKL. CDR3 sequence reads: CASSQEGQGNTDTQYF. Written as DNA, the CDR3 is TGCGCCAGCAGCCAAGAAGGACAGGGGAACACAGATACGCAGTATTTT.

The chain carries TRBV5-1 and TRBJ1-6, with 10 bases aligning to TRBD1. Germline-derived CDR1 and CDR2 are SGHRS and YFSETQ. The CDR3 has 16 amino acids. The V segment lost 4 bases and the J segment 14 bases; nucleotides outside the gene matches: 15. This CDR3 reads CASSDRQGAVGESLHF. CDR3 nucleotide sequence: TGCGCCAGCAGCGACAGACAGGGGGCGGTCGGGGAGTCCCTCCACTTT. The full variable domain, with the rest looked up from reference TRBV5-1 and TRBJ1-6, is KAGVTQTPRYLIKTRGQQVTLSCSPISGHRSVSWYQQTPGQGLQFLFEYFSETQRNKGNFPGRFSGRQFSNSRSEMNVSTLELGDSALYLCASSDRQGAVGESLHFGNGTRLTVT.

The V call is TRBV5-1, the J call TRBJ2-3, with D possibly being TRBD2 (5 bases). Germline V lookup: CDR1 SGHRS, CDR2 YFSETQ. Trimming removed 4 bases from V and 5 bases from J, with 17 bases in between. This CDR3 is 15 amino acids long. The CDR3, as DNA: TGCGCCAGCAGCACCGAAGGAGGCGACATAGATACGCAGTATTTT. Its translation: CASSTEGGDIDTQYF.

The CDR3, as DNA: TGTGCCAGCAAGTCCGGGACAGGGGGCTCACCCCTCCACTTT. Protein product: CASKSGTGGSPLHF. The V gene is TRBV12-3 or TRBV12-4, the J gene TRBJ1-6, with 12 bases that match TRBD1. There are 14 residues in the CDR3. The V segment lost 7 bases and the J segment 10 bases; nucleotides outside the gene matches: 5.

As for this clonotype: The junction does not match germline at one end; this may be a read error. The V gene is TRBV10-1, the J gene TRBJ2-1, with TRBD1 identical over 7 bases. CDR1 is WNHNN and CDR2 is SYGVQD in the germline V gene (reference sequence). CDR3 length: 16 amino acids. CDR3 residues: CASSESGRGTYNEQLF. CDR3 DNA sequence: TGCGCCAGCAGTGAGTCCGGCAGGGGGACCTACAATGAGCAGTTATTC.

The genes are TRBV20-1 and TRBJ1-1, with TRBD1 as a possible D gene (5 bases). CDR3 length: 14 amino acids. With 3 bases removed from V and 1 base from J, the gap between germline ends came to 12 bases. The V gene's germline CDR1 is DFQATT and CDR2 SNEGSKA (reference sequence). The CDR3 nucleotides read TGCAGTGCTAGGTTTACAGGACGGAACACTGAAGCTTTCTTT. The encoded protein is CSARFTGRNTEAFF.

CDR3 in DNA: TGTGCCAGCAAACTCCCCAGCGGGGGGATATACGAGCAGTACTTC. It translates to CASKLPSGGIYEQYF. The gene calls are TRBV9 and TRBJ2-7; TRBD2 matches 9 bases. The CDR3 is made up of 15 amino acids. The V and J ends lost 6 bases and 4 bases, in that order; junction bases with no gene match: 11. Germline CDR1 reads SGDLS; CDR2 reads YYNGEE.

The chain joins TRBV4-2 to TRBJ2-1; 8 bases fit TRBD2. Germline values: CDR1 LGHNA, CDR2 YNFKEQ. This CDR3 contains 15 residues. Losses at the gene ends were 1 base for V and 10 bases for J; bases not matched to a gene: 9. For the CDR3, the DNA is TGTGCCAGCAGCCAAGCCCGGGGGGGCGGGGAGGAGCAGTTCTTC. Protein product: CASSQARGGGEEQFF.

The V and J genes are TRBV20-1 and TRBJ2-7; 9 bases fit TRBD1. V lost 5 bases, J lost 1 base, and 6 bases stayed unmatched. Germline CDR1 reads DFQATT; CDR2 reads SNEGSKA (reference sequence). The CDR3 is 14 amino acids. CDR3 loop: CSADAGTGSYEQYF. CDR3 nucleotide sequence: TGCAGTGCTGACGCCGGGACAGGGTCCTACGAGCAGTACTTC.